The rows below give T cell receptor beta chains drawn from one sample of a study of blood T cell repertoires in COVID-19. Using immunoSEQ multiplex PCR, the repertoire was profiled, and TCRdb retains in-frame clones only, with some absent. The table records 200,000 to 250,000 clones, about 83% of them present only once. Source material: PBMCs or T cells enriched from blood (not recorded which). Receptors originate from a woman aged 40 to 50 who had recovered from COVID-19. CDR3s include the opening cysteine and the closing phenylalanine or tryptophan. The D gene is left open where the match is weak. Rows may omit the clone size; those that give it use once, few, many or a size class.

V,J,size,D,CDR3,DNA
TRBV7-2,TRBJ2-5,.,TRBD2,CASNLDQAGLQTQYF,TGTGCCAGCAACTTAGATCAAGCGGGATTACAGACCCAGTACTTC
TRBV5-1,TRBJ1-3,.,.,CASSLTGRGNTIYF,TGCGCCAGCAGCTTGACAGGGCGCGGAAACACCATATATTTT
TRBV5-1,TRBJ1-1,.,.,CASSLELNRMNTEAFF,TGCGCCAGCAGCTTGGAACTCAACAGGATGAACACTGAAGCTTTCTTT
TRBV12-5,TRBJ1-5,.,TRBD1,CASGSGGSNQPQHF,TGTGCTAGTGGTTCAGGGGGGAGCAATCAGCCCCAGCATTTT
TRBV5-4,TRBJ2-3,once,TRBD2,CASSSRTSGRESTQYF,TGTGCCAGCAGCTCAAGGACTAGCGGGAGGGAGAGCACGCAGTATTTT
TRBV30,TRBJ2-5,once,.,CAWSVANLRGINSETQYF,TGTGCCTGGAGTGTAGCCAACTTGAGGGGGATTAATTCGGAGACCCAGTACTTC
TRBV7-2,TRBJ2-1,.,.,CASSLKQINEQFF,TGTGCCAGCAGCTTAAAACAGATCAATGAGCAGTTCTTC
TRBV11-2,TRBJ1-1,.,TRBD1,CASSSDRGTDAFF,TGTGCCAGCAGCTCCGACAGGGGTACCGACGCTTTCTTT
TRBV4-1,TRBJ1-5,.,.,CASSLYRDNQPQHF,TGCGCCAGCAGCCTTTACAGAGACAATCAGCCCCAGCATTTT
TRBV28,TRBJ1-1,few,.,CASSPVEAFF,TGTGCCAGCAGTCCCGTTGAAGCTTTCTTT
TRBV24-1,TRBJ1-2,.,.,CATSDPGVETVYGYTF,TGTGCCACCAGTGATCCAGGGGTCGAAACCGTCTATGGCTACACCTTC
TRBV5-1,TRBJ1-2,.,TRBD1,CASSWGQILYGYTF,TGCGCCAGCAGCTGGGGACAGATTCTATACGGCTACACCTTC
TRBV12-3/TRBV12-4,TRBJ1-5,.,.,CASSPMTFQPQHF,TGTGCCAGCAGCCCCATGACTTTTCAGCCCCAGCATTTT
TRBV7-2,TRBJ1-1,.,TRBD1,CASSRNRDSEAFF,TGTGCCAGCAGCCGTAACCGGGACAGTGAAGCTTTCTTT